This TCR beta chain was sequenced for a study of CD8 T cells in ankylosing spondylitis. Findings and caveats of the study: In ankylosing spondylitis blood, a motif of roughly eight highly homologous TCR beta variants appeared characteristic. Disease-linked clones reportedly showed significant enrichment in matched ankylosing spondylitis synovial fluid. Several of the motif variants were reported before in synovial fluid and blood from reactive arthritis.

The CDR3 has 13 residues. The V gene's germline CDR1 is SNHLY and CDR2 FYNNEI. V was clipped by 9 bases and J by 2 bases, with 12 bases between them. A single record per CDR3 protein comes from TCRdb applying MiXCR to the 5' RACE reads. The sample lists 250,000 to 300,000 distinct CDR3 sequences, roughly 18% occurring once. In its sample, this clonotype was seen a few times. The antigen is undetermined. This receptor was obtained from a male donor with ankylosing spondylitis or in good health (not recorded which). The sequencing input was blood, either unsorted or a sorted T cell fraction (not recorded which). The rearrangement links TRBV2 to TRBJ2-3; D might be TRBD1 (5 bases). The CDR3: CARNDRDTDTQYF. The CDR3 coding sequence is TGTGCCAGGAACGACAGAGACACAGATACGCAGTATTTT.